The source of this T cell receptor (beta chain) is a study of patients and donors after allogeneic stem cell transplantation. In TCRdb, the RT-PCR reads were re-called with MiXCR into one record per CDR3 protein. The data show about a million distinct CDR3 sequences, more than 15% seen once. This clonotype has only a few counts. Germline V gene data show CDR1 as DFQATT and CDR2 as SNEGSKA (reference sequence). The CDR3 covers 13 residues. The V end lost 5 bases, the J end lost 10 bases, and 17 bases lay between the germline ends. The V call is TRBV20-1, the J call TRBJ1-4; D is possibly TRBD1 (5 bases). The specimen was blood, either unsorted or a sorted T cell fraction (not recorded which). The origin of this receptor is a human donor who was either an allogeneic HSCT recipient or a stem cell or donor lymphocyte infusion donor (not recorded which). It is not recorded whose cells these are; they may come from a transplant donor. The CDR3 DNA sequence: TGCAGTGCTCCACCCAACGGGGGGGGAAAACTGTTTTTT. Protein: CSAPPNGGGKLFF.